The 5 T cell receptor beta chains listed next were all sequenced from one sample in a study of cytomegalovirus exposure and HLA in healthy donors. The PCR contained 60 Vbeta and 13 Jbeta primers. Data came from immunoSEQ multiplex PCR; TCRdb stores just in-frame clones and leaves some out. The data contain 85,000 to 95,000 clones, 76% of them seen just once; the ten biggest clones take up roughly 5.4%. The sequenced sample consisted of PBMCs. Receptors were obtained from a man under 40 in good health and CMV-seropositive.

This sequence joins TRBV7-2 and TRBJ2-7; 11 bases map to TRBD1. The CDR3 totals 15 residues. Germline V CDR1 and CDR2: SGHTA, FQGNSA. Trimming took 4 bases from V and 7 from J; bases not matched to a gene: 9. The DNA for the CDR3 is TGTGCCAGCAGCTCCTGGGGGACAGGGGGATTTGAGCAGTACTTC. Residues: CASSSWGTGGFEQYF.

The genes are TRBV29-1 and TRBJ2-1; 11 bases line up with TRBD1. Germline-derived CDR1 and CDR2 are SQVTM and ANQGSEA. Losses at the gene ends were 4 bases for V and 4 bases for J; bases not matched to a gene: 3. There are 14 residues in the CDR3. CDR3 in DNA: TGCAGCGTTGCGGGACAGGGGGTATACAATGAGCAGTTCTTC. Its protein product is CSVAGQGVYNEQFF.

This sequence joins TRBV29-1 and TRBJ2-3; the D gene is possibly TRBD1 (6 bases). The germline CDR1 and CDR2 sequences are SQVTM and ANQGSEA. The CDR3 is 15 residues long. Deletions cut 3 bases from V and 0 bases from J, with 13 bases between. The CDR3 loop reads CSVEATGSSTDTQYF. CDR3 bases: TGCAGCGTTGAGGCGACAGGCTCTAGCACAGATACGCAGTATTTT.

This clone was seen a handful of times. The rearrangement links TRBV7-2 to TRBJ2-1; 7 bases fit TRBD2. In germline, CDR1 is SGHTA, CDR2 FQGNSA. The CDR3 sequence is 16 residues long. V lost 5 bases, J lost 4 bases, and 11 bases stayed unmatched. DNA of the CDR3: TGTGCCAGCAGCCCCGGACCTAGCGGACTATACAATGAGCAGTTCTTC. Its translation is CASSPGPSGLYNEQFF.

The V and J genes are TRBV4-3 and TRBJ2-3; 12 nucleotides line up with TRBD2. V was pared by 0 bases and J by 4 bases, with 2 bases of the junction left unmatched. Germline V gene sequence: CDR1 LGHNA, CDR2 YSLEER. The CDR3 length is 16 residues. The CDR3 sequence: CASSQDLAGGPDTQYF. The CDR3 coding sequence is TGCGCCAGCAGCCAAGATCTAGCGGGAGGGCCAGATACGCAGTATTTT.